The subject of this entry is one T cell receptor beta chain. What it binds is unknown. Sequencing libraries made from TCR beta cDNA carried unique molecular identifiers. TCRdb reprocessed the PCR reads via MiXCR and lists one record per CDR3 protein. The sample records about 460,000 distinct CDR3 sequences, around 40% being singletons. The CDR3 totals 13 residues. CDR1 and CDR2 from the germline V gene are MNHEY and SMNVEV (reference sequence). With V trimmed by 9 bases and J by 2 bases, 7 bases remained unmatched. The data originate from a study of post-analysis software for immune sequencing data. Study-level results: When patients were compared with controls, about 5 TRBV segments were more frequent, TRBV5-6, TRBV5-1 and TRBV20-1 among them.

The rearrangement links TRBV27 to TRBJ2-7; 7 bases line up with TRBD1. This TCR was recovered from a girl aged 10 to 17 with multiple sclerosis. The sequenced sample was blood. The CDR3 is CARSGQKPYEQYF. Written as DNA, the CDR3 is TGTGCCAGGTCGGGACAGAAGCCCTACGAGCAGTACTTC.